The present T cell receptor (beta chain) was sequenced within a study of blood T cell repertoires in COVID-19. Whole-study context: Spain, Italy and the United States supplied samples that represented acute and convalescent COVID-19.

CDR3 length equals 12 residues. V was clipped by 5 bases and J by 10 bases, with 9 bases between them. In the original workflow: Reference gene primer amplification yielded estimated nucleated cell counts. Sequencing used immunoSEQ multiplex PCR; TCRdb keeps in-frame clones, though not all of them. V and J calls and clone size follow that table, whereas D and trimming were derived from the DNA. The profile shows some 290,000 clones, roughly 87% of them singletons. The V gene is TRBV12-3 or TRBV12-4, the J gene TRBJ1-6, with TRBD1 as a possible D gene (6 bases). Sequencing input: peripheral blood. This receptor was obtained from a woman between 45 and 60 years old who had recovered from COVID-19. CDR3 in amino acids: CASSAGVSPLHF. The CDR3 nucleotides are TGTGCCAGCAGTGCAGGGGTATCACCCCTCCACTTT.